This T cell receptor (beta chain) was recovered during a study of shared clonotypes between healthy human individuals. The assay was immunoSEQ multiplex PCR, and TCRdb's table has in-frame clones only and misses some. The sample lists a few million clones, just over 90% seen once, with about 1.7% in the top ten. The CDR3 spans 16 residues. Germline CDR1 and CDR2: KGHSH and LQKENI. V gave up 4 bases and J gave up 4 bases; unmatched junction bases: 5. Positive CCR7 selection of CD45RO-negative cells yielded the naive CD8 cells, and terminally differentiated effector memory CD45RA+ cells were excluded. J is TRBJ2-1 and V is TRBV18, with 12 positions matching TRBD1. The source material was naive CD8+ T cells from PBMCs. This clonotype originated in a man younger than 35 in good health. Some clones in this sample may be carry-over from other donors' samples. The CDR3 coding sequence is TGTGCCAGCTCACTCGGGACAGGGGGCGCTTACAATGAGCAGTTCTTC. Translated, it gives CASSLGTGGAYNEQFF.